Listed below are T cell receptor beta chains from one sample, sequenced in a study of control samples from healthy donors and cancer patients. Profiling relied on immunoSEQ multiplex PCR, and the TCRdb table lists in-frame clones only, not all of them. The profile shows about 120,000 clones, approximately 88% of them singletons. Sequenced input: PBMCs. The source is a woman in her sixties or seventies with lung cancer. Both conserved end residues are part of each CDR3. A D gene is named only where the DNA matches it firmly. Size tells how often a clone was seen (once, few, many) or the class of an expanded clone, and some rows leave it out.

d_gene	v_gene	abundance	j_gene	CDR3nt	CDR3aa
TRBD1	TRBV7-6	.	TRBJ2-3	TGTGCCAGCAGTTATAAACTATGGGGGACAGGGGCCGATACGCAGTATTTT	CASSYKLWGTGADTQYF
TRBD1	TRBV5-1	once	TRBJ1-1	TGCGCCAGCAGCGCAGGACAGGAGAACACTGAAGCTTTCTTT	CASSAGQENTEAFF
.	TRBV5-6	.	TRBJ1-1	TGTGCCAGCAGCTTAATGAACACTGAAGCTTTCTTT	CASSLMNTEAFF
TRBD1	TRBV29-1	.	TRBJ1-2	TGCAGCGTTGTGGGACAGGGTAACGGCTACACCTTC	CSVVGQGNGYTF
TRBD2	TRBV7-3	.	TRBJ2-3	TGTGCCAGCAGCCCCCAACCGGGGGGGGCTACAGATACGCAGTATTTT	CASSPQPGGATDTQYF
.	TRBV19	.	TRBJ1-1	TGTGCCAGTAGTAAGGGGGGAGAAACTGAAGCTTTCTTT	CASSKGGETEAFF
.	TRBV6-5	.	TRBJ1-2	TGTGCCAGCACCCCGGAGGGGTCGGGGTCGTACACCTTC	CASTPEGSGSYTF
TRBD2	TRBV27	.	TRBJ2-3	TGTGCCAGCAGTTCCGGGACTAGCGGAACAGATACGCAGTATTTT	CASSSGTSGTDTQYF
.	TRBV18	.	TRBJ2-3	TGTGCCAGCTCTCCCCGGGGCGGGGGCACAGATACGCAGTATTTT	CASSPRGGGTDTQYF
.	TRBV6-6	.	TRBJ1-2	TGTGCCAGCAGTTACTTTGTAGGGACTAACTATGGCTACACCTTC	CASSYFVGTNYGYTF
TRBD1	TRBV19	.	TRBJ1-3	TGTGCCAGTAGTACCGACAGGGGGCGATTGGTTCCTGGAAACACCATATATTTT	CASSTDRGRLVPGNTIYF
TRBD2	TRBV9	few	TRBJ2-1	TGTGCCAGCAGCTCCCGGATAGCGGGGGACAATGAGCAGTTCTTC	CASSSRIAGDNEQFF
TRBD2	TRBV28	.	TRBJ2-3	TGTGCCAGCAGTTCCGGGACTAGGAGGTTTACAGATACGCAGTATTTT	CASSSGTRRFTDTQYF
.	TRBV10-3	.	TRBJ2-1	TGTGCCATCAGTGATCTCCAGTTGTCAGTGTATGAGCAGTTCTTC	CAISDLQLSVYEQFF
TRBD1	TRBV5-1	.	TRBJ1-4	TGCGCCAGCAGCTTCGGGGGACAGGGCCGTCTGAATGAAAAACTGTTTTTT	CASSFGGQGRLNEKLFF
.	TRBV6-5	.	TRBJ2-7	TGTGCCAGCACCAGTAGCAGGGGCGAGCAGTACTTC	CASTSSRGEQYF
.	TRBV3-1/TRBV3-2	.	TRBJ2-2	TGTGCCAGCAGCCTACAAGGCATAGGCACCGGGGAGCTGTTTTTT	CASSLQGIGTGELFF
TRBD2	TRBV5-4	.	TRBJ2-1	TGTGCCAGCAGCTTGGCCACTCAACCCGGGACTAGCGGTTACAATGAGCAGTTCTTC	CASSLATQPGTSGYNEQFF
.	TRBV6-1	once	TRBJ1-3	TGTGCCAGCAGTGAAGCGAAGTCACGGACTGGGAACACCATATATTTT	CASSEAKSRTGNTIYF
TRBD1	TRBV30	few	TRBJ1-2	TGTGCCTGGAGTGTTCCTACAGGGGGTCTTGGCTATGGCTACACCTTC	CAWSVPTGGLGYGYTF
TRBD2	TRBV5-4	.	TRBJ2-5	TGTGCCAGCAGCCCGGGGACTAGCGGGAGTTTGGAGACCCAGTACTTC	CASSPGTSGSLETQYF
.	TRBV6-2/TRBV6-3	.	TRBJ1-2	TGTGCCAGCAGTCGTAACGCCCGTAACTATGGCTACACCTTC	CASSRNARNYGYTF
.	TRBV29-1	.	TRBJ1-2	TGCAGCGTTGACATACAGGAGGGCTATGGCTACACCTTC	CSVDIQEGYGYTF
.	TRBV6-6	.	TRBJ2-7	TGTGCCAGCAGCGGCAGCTCCTACGAGCAGTACTTC	CASSGSSYEQYF
.	TRBV27	.	TRBJ1-4	TGTGCCAGCAGTTTATGGGTTGATGAAAAACTGTTTTTT	CASSLWVDEKLFF
.	TRBV12-5	.	TRBJ2-2	TGTGCTAGTGGTTTGACTGCGAACACCGGGGAGCTGTTTTTT	CASGLTANTGELFF
TRBD2	TRBV24-1	once	TRBJ2-2	TGTGCCACCTCACGCGGGGGAGACGGGGAGCTGTTTTTT	CATSRGGDGELFF
.	TRBV18	few	TRBJ1-4	TGTGCCAGCTCAGCCGCCCAGGAAGGAAAACTGTTTTTT	CASSAAQEGKLFF
TRBD1	TRBV7-9	.	TRBJ1-1	TGTGCCAGCAACAGAGTCAGGGGGTGGAACACTGAAGCTTTCTTT	CASNRVRGWNTEAFF